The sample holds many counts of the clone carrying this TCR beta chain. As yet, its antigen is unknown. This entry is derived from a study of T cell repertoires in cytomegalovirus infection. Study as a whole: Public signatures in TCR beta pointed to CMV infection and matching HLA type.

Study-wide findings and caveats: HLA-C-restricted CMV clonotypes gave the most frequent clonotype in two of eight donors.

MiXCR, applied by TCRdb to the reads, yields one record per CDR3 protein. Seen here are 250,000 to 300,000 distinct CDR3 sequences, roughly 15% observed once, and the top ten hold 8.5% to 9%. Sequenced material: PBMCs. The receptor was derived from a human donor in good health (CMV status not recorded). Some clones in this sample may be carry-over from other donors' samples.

CDR3 nucleotides: TGTGCCAGCAGCTTAGAACATCCCGATGAGCAGTTCTTC. Amino acid sequence: CASSLEHPDEQFF. This chain connects TRBV7-9 to TRBJ2-1; D is ambiguous. With 1 base removed from V and 8 bases from J, the gap between germline ends came to 9 bases. The V gene's germline CDR1 is SEHNR and CDR2 FQNEAQ (reference sequence). The CDR3 runs to 13 residues.